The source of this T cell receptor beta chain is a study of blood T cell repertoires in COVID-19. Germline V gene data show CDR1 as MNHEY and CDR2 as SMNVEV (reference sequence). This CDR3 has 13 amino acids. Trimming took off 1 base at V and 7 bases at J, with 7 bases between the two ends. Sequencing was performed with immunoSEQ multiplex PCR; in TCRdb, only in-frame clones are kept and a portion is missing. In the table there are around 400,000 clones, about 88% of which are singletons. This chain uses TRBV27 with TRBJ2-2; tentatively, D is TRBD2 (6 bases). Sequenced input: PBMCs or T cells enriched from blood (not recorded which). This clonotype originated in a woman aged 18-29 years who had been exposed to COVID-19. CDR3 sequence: CASSLWGDGELFF. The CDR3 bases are TGTGCCAGCAGTTTATGGGGGGACGGGGAGCTGTTTTTT.